This entry lists 21 T cell receptor beta chains sequenced from one sample in a study of cytomegalovirus exposure and HLA in healthy donors. 60 Vbeta and 13 Jbeta primers were used in PCR. The assay was immunoSEQ multiplex PCR, and TCRdb's table has in-frame clones only and misses some. Of 250,000 to 350,000 clones in the sample, roughly 89% were seen once. The source material was PBMCs. The origin of the receptors is a man aged 40-50 years in good health and CMV-seropositive.

The CDR3 sequence is CASSPGLAGGNSPGEQYF. The CDR3 DNA reads as TGTGCCAGCTCACCAGGACTAGCGGGAGGGAATTCGCCGGGGGAGCAGTACTTC. The chain recombines TRBV18 with TRBJ2-7, with 15 bases aligning to TRBD2. Germline V CDR1 and CDR2: KGHSH, LQKENI. The V segment lost 2 bases and the J segment 7 bases; nucleotides outside the gene matches: 12. This CDR3 is built from 18 residues.

The rearrangement uses TRBV29-1 and TRBJ2-3, with 7 bases that match TRBD2. V shed 5 bases and J 4 bases; nucleotides not matched to a gene: 9. This CDR3 comprises 14 residues. CDR1 SQVTM and CDR2 ANQGSEA come from the germline V gene. CDR3 region: CSVSRRESADTQYF. The CDR3 region has the DNA TGCAGCGTTTCCCGGCGGGAGTCGGCAGATACGCAGTATTTT.

The rearrangement links TRBV7-9 to TRBJ1-5; no definite D call. V was trimmed by 1 base and J by 4 bases, leaving 11 bases between them. This CDR3 has 15 amino acids. Per the germline V gene, CDR1 is SEHNR and CDR2 is FQNEAQ (reference sequence). The CDR3, as DNA: TGTGCCAGCAGCTTAGGCGGCAGCCAAAATCAGCCCCAGCATTTT. Its translation: CASSLGGSQNQPQHF.

This clone came up once. This chain uses TRBV19 with TRBJ1-5; the D gene is possibly TRBD1 (6 bases). CDR1 LNHDA and CDR2 SQIVND come from the germline V gene (reference sequence). Trimming left V 3 bases short and J 2 bases short, with 11 bases between. This CDR3 spans 15 amino acids. CDR3: CASSISRGGNQPQHF. CDR3 DNA sequence: TGTGCCAGTAGTATTTCCAGGGGAGGCAATCAGCCCCAGCATTTT.

This clone was seen only a few times. The V call is TRBV5-4, the J call TRBJ1-2; 7 nucleotides line up with TRBD1. This CDR3 spans 14 amino acids. V trimming: 4 bases; J trimming: 4 bases; junction bases outside the gene matches: 7. The germline gives CDR1 SGHNT, CDR2 YYREEE (reference sequence). Here the CDR3 reads CASSQDPGGYGYTF. DNA for the CDR3: TGTGCCAGCAGCCAAGATCCAGGGGGCTATGGCTACACCTTC. Full variable domain (remainder filled in from reference TRBV5-4 and TRBJ1-2): ETGVTQSPTHLIKTRGQQVTLRCSSQSGHNTVSWYQQALGQGPQFIFQYYREEENGRGNFPPRFSGLQFPNYSSELNVNALELDDSALYLCASSQDPGGYGYTFGSGTRLTVV.

This chain connects TRBV7-6 to TRBJ1-2; 7 nucleotides agree with TRBD1. Germline-derived CDR1 and CDR2 are SGHVS and FNYEAQ. Trimming cost V 1 base and J 4 bases; bases outside gene matches: 3. CDR3 size: 14 residues. CDR3 protein: CASSLEGQTYGYTF. The CDR3 DNA follows: TGTGCCAGCAGCTTAGAGGGACAGACCTATGGCTACACCTTC.

This clone appeared a few times. The chain uses TRBV27 and TRBJ1-2, with 8 bases lining up with TRBD1. J gave up 6 bases and V 6 bases, and 6 bases lay outside the gene matches. Germline V gene sequence: CDR1 MNHEY, CDR2 SMNVEV (reference sequence). CDR3 length: 13 amino acids. CDR3 in amino acids: CASSQTGDHGYTF. DNA of the CDR3: TGTGCCAGCAGCCAGACAGGGGATCATGGCTACACCTTC.

The chain employs TRBV15 and TRBJ2-1; 9 bases line up with TRBD2. The CDR3 is 18 amino acids. Germline loops: CDR1 LNHNV, CDR2 YYDKDF (reference sequence). J was trimmed by 3 bases and V by 5 bases; bases with no gene match: 14. The CDR3 DNA is TGTGCCACCAGCTTTAAAGGTAGCGGGAGCCAATTCTACAATGAGCAGTTCTTC. Protein sequence: CATSFKGSGSQFYNEQFF.

The DNA for the CDR3 is TGTGCCAGCAGCTTGACGACTAGCGGGAGATACAATGAGCAGTTCTTC. Translation gives CASSLTTSGRYNEQFF. The chain links TRBV11-2 to TRBJ2-1; 12 nucleotides align to TRBD2. Trimming cost V 3 bases and J 4 bases; bases outside gene matches: 4. CDR1 is SGHAT, CDR2 FQNNGV, per germline. The CDR3 is made up of 16 amino acids. The whole variable domain, filled in from reference TRBV11-2 and TRBJ2-1, reads EAGVAQSPRYKIIEKRQSVAFWCNPISGHATLYWYQQILGQGPKLLIQFQNNGVVDDSQLPKDRFSAERLKGVDSTLKIQPAKLEDSAVYLCASSLTTSGRYNEQFFGPGTRLTVL.

V gene TRBV5-5 combines with J gene TRBJ2-2; TRBD2 matches at 14 bases. Germline values: CDR1 SGHKS, CDR2 YYEKEE (reference sequence). J lost 7 bases, V lost 4 bases, and 6 bases had no gene match. The CDR3 has 16 residues. CDR3 protein: CASSTTSGRAFGELFF. The CDR3 nucleotides read TGTGCCAGCAGCACGACTAGCGGGAGGGCCTTCGGGGAGCTGTTTTTT.

This chain connects TRBV27 to TRBJ2-7; weak D call: TRBD1 (5 bases). Germline V gene data show CDR1 as MNHEY and CDR2 as SMNVEV (reference sequence). V lost 0 bases and J lost 0, with 9 bases in between. The CDR3 runs 15 residues. CDR3 nucleotide sequence: TGTGCCAGCAGTTTATCGTGGCAGGGCTCCTACGAGCAGTACTTC. This gives the protein CASSLSWQGSYEQYF.

The genes are TRBV7-9 and TRBJ2-7; the D gene is possibly TRBD1 (6 bases). CDR1 SEHNR and CDR2 FQNEAQ come from the germline V gene (reference sequence). V was trimmed by 1 base and J by 9 bases, leaving 13 bases between them. The CDR3 is 13 amino acids. The CDR3 region has the DNA TGTGCCAGCAGCTTAGGGGCAGGGGTCGGGCAGTACTTC. It yields the protein CASSLGAGVGQYF.

V usage is TRBV29-1 and J usage is TRBJ2-1; tentatively, D is TRBD2 (5 bases). Trimming cost V 6 bases and J 9 bases, with 24 bases left between them. Germline assignment: CDR1 SQVTM and CDR2 ANQGSEA. This CDR3 is 15 amino acids long. The CDR3 reads CSVPEHRGVVGEQFF. The CDR3 region has the DNA TGCAGCGTCCCCGAGCATCGGGGAGTGGTAGGTGAGCAGTTCTTC.

The chain employs TRBV29-1 and TRBJ2-2, with 12 bases matching TRBD2. The CDR3 totals 17 residues. J lost 5 bases, V lost 3 bases, and 10 bases had no gene match. In germline, CDR1 is SQVTM, CDR2 ANQGSEA. CDR3 loop: CSVEVLAGGPRTGELFF. The DNA for the CDR3 is TGCAGCGTTGAGGTTCTAGCGGGAGGGCCCAGGACCGGGGAGCTGTTTTTT.

The rearrangement links TRBV6-5 to TRBJ1-2; TRBD1 aligns across 7 bases. The CDR3 extends over 12 amino acids. V shed 5 bases, J shed 5 bases, and the junction held 2 bases outside the gene matches. CDR1 is MNHEY and CDR2 is SVGAGI in the germline V gene. Here the CDR3 reads CASSRTGYGYTF. CDR3 nucleotide sequence: TGTGCCAGCAGTCGGACAGGATATGGCTACACCTTC.

This chain uses TRBV30 with TRBJ2-7; 8 positions match TRBD1. V was clipped by 3 bases and J by 5 bases; unmatched bases: 18. This CDR3 has 17 residues. Germline V gives CDR1 GTSNPN, CDR2 SVGIG (reference sequence). The CDR3 coding sequence is TGTGCCTGGAGCCCAAGGACAGGGAAAGTGGGTACGAACGAGCAGTACTTC. Protein product: CAWSPRTGKVGTNEQYF.

The V gene is TRBV10-3, the J gene TRBJ1-3, with TRBD1 matching over 7 bases. The CDR3 consists of 15 residues. Per the germline V gene, CDR1 is ENHRY and CDR2 is SYGVKD. The V and J ends lost 6 bases and 0 bases, in that order; junction bases with no gene match: 5. The DNA for the CDR3 is TGTGCCATCAGCCCGGGACAGTCCTCTGGAAACACCATATATTTT. This translates into CAISPGQSSGNTIYF.

This chain connects TRBV5-6 to TRBJ2-3; TRBD2 matches at 12 bases. CDR3 length: 17 amino acids. The V gene's germline CDR1 is SGHDT and CDR2 YYEEEE. With 3 bases clipped from V and 1 base from J, the junction kept 6 bases outside the gene matches. The CDR3 loop is CASSYLAGGPGTDTQYF. Written as DNA, the CDR3 is TGTGCCAGCAGCTACCTAGCGGGAGGGCCGGGCACAGATACGCAGTATTTT.

The rearrangement joins TRBV15 to TRBJ1-2; D is unresolved. Germline V gene lookup returns CDR1 LNHNV and CDR2 YYDKDF (reference sequence). The V and J ends lost 8 bases and 8 bases respectively, with 18 bases between them. The CDR3 totals 13 residues. The CDR3 DNA is TGTGCCACCTCCCTTGAGGAGGGTAGCGGCTACACCTTC. It translates to CATSLEEGSGYTF.

The J gene is TRBJ2-7, the V gene TRBV14; TRBD2 is a possible D gene (6 bases). With 0 bases removed from V and 2 bases from J, the gap between germline ends came to 17 bases. The CDR3 runs 17 residues. Germline V gives CDR1 SGHDN, CDR2 FVKESK. CDR3 DNA sequence: TGTGCCAGCAGCCAAGATTATTGGGGAGGACCCACCTACGAGCAGTACTTC. This translates into CASSQDYWGGPTYEQYF.

The genes are TRBV27 and TRBJ1-4, with 8 positions matching TRBD1. Trimming cost V 6 bases and J 9 bases; bases outside gene matches: 9. The CDR3 covers 14 residues. In germline, CDR1 is MNHEY, CDR2 SMNVEV (reference sequence). The CDR3 here is CASRRDRRGQKLFF. Written as DNA, the CDR3 is TGTGCCAGCAGGAGGGACAGGCGAGGGCAAAAACTGTTTTTT.